This TCR beta chain was captured by sequencing in a study of cytomegalovirus exposure and HLA in healthy donors. At the level of the study: HLA-typed donors contributed some 83 million unique TCRs, which were held in an early data release.

PCR involved 60 Vbeta and 13 Jbeta primers. TCRdb keeps only in-frame clones here, not all; method: immunoSEQ multiplex PCR. The data hold over 150,000 clones, with 78% observed a single time. The CDR3 has 15 amino acids. Germline V gene data show CDR1 as MDHEN and CDR2 as SYDVKM. V lost 1 base and J 6 bases, leaving 12 bases between the germline ends. The TCR comes from a woman in her forties or fifties in good health and CMV-seropositive. The rearrangement joins TRBV28 to TRBJ2-2; possibly TRBD2 for D (5 bases). Material: PBMCs. The CDR3 nucleotides are TGTGCCAGCAGTTTATCGGGGTGGGTCGCCGGGGAGCTGTTTTTT. Amino acid sequence: CASSLSGWVAGELFF.